Shown below are 5 T cell receptor beta chains from a single sample sequenced in a study of identifying expanded T cells in peripheral blood. This table comes from immunoSEQ multiplex PCR, and its TCRdb copy is limited to in-frame clones, with some not included. Counted here are tens of thousands of clones, 70% to 90% occurring once; the ten biggest clones make up under 6.5%. The source material was blood. The receptors shown here come from a person aged 18 to 75 in good health.

V usage is TRBV7-9 and J usage is TRBJ1-1, with no clear D. This CDR3 has 15 amino acids. Germline loops: CDR1 SEHNR, CDR2 FQNEAQ (reference sequence). The V end lost 1 base, the J end lost 0 bases, and 9 bases lay between the germline ends. The CDR3 sequence is CASSLVRGMNTEAFF. CDR3 sequence (DNA): TGTGCCAGCAGCTTAGTGCGAGGGATGAACACTGAAGCTTTCTTT.

The chain employs TRBV7-2 and TRBJ2-1; D is unclear. V lost 4 bases to trimming and J lost 9 bases, with 10 bases between them. The CDR3 sequence is 12 residues long. Per the germline V gene, CDR1 is SGHTA and CDR2 is FQGNSA. The CDR3 DNA reads as TGTGCCAGCAGCTCAGTCCAAATTGAGCAGTTCTTC. It translates to CASSSVQIEQFF.

The V gene is TRBV11-2, the J gene TRBJ2-7; D unclear. V lost 2 bases and J 2 bases, leaving 16 bases between the germline ends. CDR3 length: 16 amino acids. Per germline, CDR1 SGHAT and CDR2 FQNNGV. The CDR3 DNA sequence: TGTGCCAGCAGCTTATTTTCAGAGACACAGACCTACGAGCAGTACTTC. Its translation is CASSLFSETQTYEQYF.

The chain has TRBV29-1 and TRBJ2-1; D uncertain. Trimming took 5 bases from V and 6 from J, leaving 8 bases between them. CDR3 length: 11 amino acids. CDR1 and CDR2 (germline): SQVTM, ANQGSEA. CDR3 sequence reads: CSVPVSNEQFF. CDR3 in DNA: TGCAGCGTTCCCGTGTCCAATGAGCAGTTCTTC.

This clone was detected only once. The chain combines TRBV9 with TRBJ1-1; D ambiguous. Trimming removed 0 bases at V and 1 base at J, with 10 bases between. Germline CDR1 is SGDLS and CDR2 is YYNGEE. The CDR3 extends over 15 amino acids. CDR3 in DNA: TGTGCCAGCAGCGTAGAACCGGTTCCGAACACTGAAGCTTTCTTT. Translating it yields CASSVEPVPNTEAFF.